The 3 T cell receptor beta chains below all came from one sample that was sequenced in a study of T cell changes during pregnancy in multiple sclerosis. Clones were read by immunoSEQ multiplex PCR, and TCRdb kept only the in-frame ones, dropping some. This table holds approximately 130,000 clones, approximately 93% found once. Material: peripheral blood, obtained before pregnancy. The origin of the receptors is a female donor with multiple sclerosis, enrolled in a pregnancy study.

The gene calls are TRBV5-1 and TRBJ2-3, with TRBD2 as a possible D gene (6 bases). V lost 7 bases and J 2 bases, leaving 17 bases between the germline ends. Germline V gives CDR1 SGHRS, CDR2 YFSETQ. This CDR3 spans 15 amino acids. CDR3 protein: CASRAGGTFTDTQYF. The CDR3 nucleotides read TGCGCCAGCCGGGCCGGCGGGACCTTCACAGATACGCAGTATTTT.

CDR3 in DNA: TGCAGCGTTCCCTCCCCCGGGAGCACAGATACGCAGTATTTT. It specifies CSVPSPGSTDTQYF. This chain connects TRBV29-1 to TRBJ2-3, with no clear D. The germline CDR1 and CDR2 sequences are SQVTM and ANQGSEA. The length of the CDR3 is 14 residues. V dropped 5 bases and J dropped 0 bases, with 12 bases sitting between them.

This sequence joins TRBV10-3 and TRBJ2-6, with D uncertain. V lost 10 bases and J lost 0, with 7 bases in between. This CDR3 contains 13 residues. Germline CDR1 reads ENHRY; CDR2 reads SYGVKD. CDR3 sequence: CASEASGANVLTF. CDR3 bases: TGTGCCAGCGAAGCCTCTGGGGCCAACGTCCTGACTTTC.